Shown below are 3 T cell receptor beta chains from a single sample sequenced in a study of OX40 agonist ivuxolimab in advanced cancers. The repertoire was sequenced with immunoSEQ multiplex PCR; TCRdb's copy has only in-frame clones and lacks some. The sample has around 40,000 clones; approximately 83% are singletons. The material sequenced was CD4+ or CD8+ T cells sorted from blood, taken in a trial of the OX40 agonist ivuxolimab. The receptors shown here come from an adult with an advanced solid tumor such as melanoma, head and neck, liver or kidney cancer.

CDR3: CASSFGPSEQYF. Here the CDR3 DNA reads TGTGCCAGCAGCTTTGGACCTTCCGAGCAGTACTTC. V usage is TRBV7-2 and J usage is TRBJ2-5; D unclear. The J call may be faulty, since TRBJ2-7 better matches the DNA end. From germline, CDR1 is SGHTA and CDR2 FQGNSA. The CDR3 length is 12 residues.

This clone was seen a single time. V gene TRBV11-2 combines with J gene TRBJ1-1; tentative D call: TRBD1 (5 bases). Germline values: CDR1 SGHAT, CDR2 FQNNGV. V was cut by 4 bases and J by 3 bases, with 12 bases left in between. The CDR3 is 14 residues long. The CDR3 region is CASSSGLGDTEAFF. DNA for the CDR3: TGTGCCAGCAGCTCGGGACTAGGGGACACTGAAGCTTTCTTT.

The J gene is TRBJ1-5, the V gene TRBV7-8; D is ambiguous. Per the germline V gene, CDR1 is SGHVS and CDR2 is FQNEAQ. CDR3 length: 14 amino acids. Trimming left V 5 bases short and J 5 bases short, with 13 bases between. The CDR3 is CASSDSGRYQPQHF. As DNA, the CDR3 is TGTGCCAGCAGCGATTCAGGACGTTATCAGCCCCAGCATTTT.